This entry lists 32 T cell receptor beta chains sequenced from one sample in a study of tumor-infiltrating lymphocytes in primary liver carcinoma. Reverse transcription of about 500 ng total RNA with a constant-region primer produced TCR beta cDNA. What produced the TCR beta libraries was three nested multiplex PCR rounds using slightly modified ARM-PCR. The first two PCR rounds used TRBV1-TRBV30 forward primers with a C-beta reverse primer, 10 to 11 cycles each. TCRdb analysed the multiplex PCR reads with MiXCR anew, one entry per CDR3 protein. Of about 180,000 distinct CDR3 sequences in the sample, about 60% are singletons; the top ten hold 72%. The blood RNA (from unsorted whole blood) was obtained, and germline DNA was also extracted. Sequenced sample: peripheral blood. These receptor sequences come from a man aged 35-49 years with primary liver carcinoma and hepatitis B virus infection.

This clonotype was observed a handful of times. The V gene is TRBV10-3, the J gene TRBJ2-7; unclear D gene. Germline values: CDR1 ENHRY, CDR2 SYGVKD. V lost 6 bases to trimming and J lost 5 bases, with 8 bases between them. The CDR3 length is 11 residues. In DNA, the CDR3 is TGTGCCATCAGGGATAGAAACGAGCAGTACTTC. As protein: CAIRDRNEQYF.

A remark on this clonotype: Since a much larger clone is just one base distant, this may be a read error. The genes are TRBV11-2 and TRBJ2-7; TRBD2 might be the D (6 bases). Between the trimmed V and J ends, which lost 7 bases and 6 bases, there was a span of 13 bases. The CDR3 has 12 amino acids. CDR1 and CDR2 from the germline V gene are SGHAT and FQNNGV. The DNA for the CDR3 is TGTGCCAGCACCTCGGGGGACTGCGAGCAGTACTTC. It codes for CASTSGDCEQYF.

In the case of this clonotype: Likely a read error: the CDR3 ends without its conserved phenylalanine or tryptophan. The chain couples TRBV4-2 to TRBJ2-3, with unresolved D. Germline CDR1 and CDR2: LGHNA and YNFKEQ. V lost 2 bases, J lost 2 bases, and 11 bases lay in between. This CDR3 comprises 15 residues. The CDR3 nucleotides are TGTGCCAGCAGCCAATGGCGGAATCCCACAGATACGCAGTATGTT. Its protein is CASSQWRNPTDTQYV.

This clonotype was counted between two and nine times. The chain combines TRBV6-5 with TRBJ2-2; D is undetermined. V lost 2 bases to trimming and J lost 6 bases, with 4 bases between them. The CDR3 loop spans 12 amino acids. Germline V lookup: CDR1 MNHEY, CDR2 SVGAGI. CDR3 bases: TGTGCCAGCAGTTACGACCCCGGGGAGCTGTTTTTT. It is translated as CASSYDPGELFF.

As to this clonotype: The junction and the germline gene differ at one end; a read error may be behind it. V usage is TRBV6-6 and J usage is TRBJ1-6; D perhaps matches TRBD1 (6 bases). Germline CDR1 MNHNY, CDR2 SVGAGI (reference sequence). CDR3 size: 13 residues. The CDR3 region is CASSSTGISHLHF. The CDR3 DNA sequence: TGTGCCAGCAGTTCAACAGGGATTTCACACCTCCACTTT.

This rearrangement joins TRBV14 to TRBJ2-2; 7 positions agree with TRBD1. Germline V gene data show CDR1 as SGHDN and CDR2 as FVKESK. Trimming cost V 4 bases and J 4 bases; bases outside gene matches: 9. This CDR3 is 16 amino acids long. Written as DNA, the CDR3 is TGTGCCAGCAGCCCTAGGGGGCGCCGGGGCACCGGGGAGCTGTTTTTT. Protein sequence: CASSPRGRRGTGELFF.

Points on this clonotype: Given a much more abundant clone one base away, this may be a read error. The chain employs TRBV29-1 and TRBJ1-2, with a possible D match to TRBD1 (5 bases). CDR1 SQVTM and CDR2 ANQGSEA come from the germline V gene. The CDR3 totals 12 residues. The V and J ends lost 8 bases and 5 bases respectively, with 15 bases between them. The CDR3 DNA reads TGCAGCACCGACGGACCAGGGTATGGCTACACCTTC. It yields the protein CSTDGPGYGYTF. The whole variable domain, filled in from reference TRBV29-1 and TRBJ1-2, reads SAVISQKPSRDICQRGTSLTIQCQVDSQVTMMFWYRQQPGQSLTLIATANQGSEATYESGFVIDKFPISRPNLTFSTLTVSNMSPEDSSIYLCSTDGPGYGYTFGSGTRLTVV.

In its sample, this clonotype was seen a few times. V and J are TRBV4-2 and TRBJ1-3; D call uncertain. CDR3 length: 17 amino acids. CDR1 is LGHNA, CDR2 YNFKEQ, per germline. The germline V and J ends were trimmed by 0 bases and 0 bases, with 12 bases remaining between them. The CDR3 DNA sequence: TGTGCCAGCAGCCAAGAGGTTTCCAGAAGCTCTGGAAACACCATATATTTT. Translation: CASSQEVSRSSGNTIYF.

The CDR3 is CASHWGLDTGELFF. The CDR3 DNA reads as TGTGCCAGCCACTGGGGGTTGGACACCGGGGAGCTGTTTTTT. The chain uses TRBV5-5 and TRBJ2-2; D possibly uses TRBD1 or TRBD2 (5 bases each). CDR3 length: 14 amino acids. V lost 7 bases and J 3 bases, leaving 13 bases between the germline ends. CDR1 is SGHKS and CDR2 is YYEKEE in the germline V gene (reference sequence).

Note on this clonotype: One junction end does not reproduce the germline sequence, and a read error may be involved. The chain links TRBV11-2 to TRBJ2-2; TRBD2 might be the D (6 bases). This CDR3 has 18 residues. Germline values: CDR1 SGHAT, CDR2 FQNNGV. CDR3 loop: CASSQNNFGRGDTGELFF. For the CDR3, the DNA is TGCGCCAGCAGCCAAAATAATTTCGGGAGAGGGGACACCGGGGAGCTGTTTTTT.

This chain links TRBV13 with TRBJ2-7, with 7 nucleotides matching TRBD2. This CDR3 region has 15 residues. CDR1 PRHDT and CDR2 FYEKMQ come from the germline V gene (reference sequence). V lost 2 bases and J lost 3; bases outside the gene matches: 7. As DNA, the CDR3 is TGTGCCAGCAGCTTAAAGGCTAGCGGAATCTACGAGCAGTACGTC. Translation gives CASSLKASGIYEQYV.

V and J are TRBV24-1 and TRBJ2-7; D is unclear. The CDR3 consists of 11 residues. Looked up from germline, CDR1 is KGHDR and CDR2 is SFDVKD. The CDR3 spells CVISDGYEQYF. The CDR3 DNA follows: TGTGTCATCAGTGACGGATACGAGCAGTACTTC.

Comments on this clonotype: One junction end disagrees with the germline gene, perhaps due to a read error. The chain links TRBV11-2 to TRBJ2-1, with 7 bases that match TRBD2. Germline V gives CDR1 SGHAT, CDR2 FQNNGV. This CDR3 has 17 amino acids. CDR3 sequence: CASSLLTVGRAGGEQFF. The CDR3 DNA is TGCGCCAGCAGCCTCCTAACAGTGGGGAGGGCCGGCGGTGAGCAGTTCTTC.

The chain combines TRBV5-5 with TRBJ2-1; D might be TRBD2 (6 bases). Germline V CDR1 and CDR2: SGHKS, YYEKEE (reference sequence). With 5 bases removed from V and 0 bases from J, the gap between germline ends came to 15 bases. This CDR3 comprises 16 residues. In DNA form, the CDR3 reads TGTGCCAGCAGTCTGTCCGGGGGAAGCTCCTACAATGAGCAGTTCTTC. Translating gives CASSLSGGSSYNEQFF.

This clonotype occurred many times. The chain is built from TRBV29-1 and TRBJ2-1; D uncertain. Per germline, CDR1 SQVTM and CDR2 ANQGSEA. The CDR3 length is 10 residues. V was pared by 5 bases and J by 13 bases, with 12 bases between. In nucleotides, the CDR3 is TGCAGCGTTACCGCCACTCAACAGTTCTTC. Translation: CSVTATQQFF.

Details on this clonotype: A read error is likely, as this CDR3 ends without the conserved phenylalanine or tryptophan. This chain uses TRBV11-1 with TRBJ1-1; D unresolved. The CDR3 runs to 13 residues. The germline V gene has CDR1 SGHAT and CDR2 FQDESV (reference sequence). The DNA for the CDR3 is TGTGCCGGCAGCCTCCGGGGGAACACTGAAGCTTTCTTA. Residues: CAGSLRGNTEAFL.

A note on this clonotype: This may stem from a read error, because a much larger clone lies one nucleotide away. J is TRBJ2-1 and V is TRBV11-2; the D is unclear. The CDR3 runs 13 residues. Germline V gene lookup returns CDR1 SGHAT and CDR2 FQNNGV. CDR3 DNA sequence: TGTACCAGCAGCTTAGCCACAAACAATGAGCAGTTCTTC. Its protein is CTSSLATNNEQFF. The full variable domain, in which reference TRBV11-2 and TRBJ2-1 provide the parts outside the CDR3, is EAGVAQSPRYKIIEKRQSVAFWCNPISGHATLYWYQQILGQGPKLLIQFQNNGVVDDSQLPKDRFSAERLKGVDSTLKIQPAKLEDSAVYLCTSSLATNNEQFFGPGTRLTVL.

As concerns this clonotype: A junction end diverges from the germline sequence, so it may reflect a read error. The genes are TRBV4-1 and TRBJ2-7; D may be TRBD1 (5 bases). The CDR3 contains 13 residues. Looked up from germline, CDR1 is MGHRA and CDR2 is YSYEKL. The CDR3 DNA sequence: TGCGCCAGCAGCCAACTACAGGAATACGAGCACTACTTC. This sequence encodes CASSQLQEYEHYF.

The chain joins TRBV21-1 to TRBJ2-3; the DNA was not used to check the table's D call, TRBD1. TRBV21-1 is tagged as a pseudogene. The CDR3 runs 15 residues. CDR3 in DNA: TGTGCCAGCAGCGATCCGGGACTAGCAACAGATACGCAGTATTTT. Translation gives CASSDPGLATDTQYF.

Regarding this clonotype: A read error may explain this, as a much larger clone is one base away. The chain joins TRBV12-3 or TRBV12-4 to TRBJ2-7, with D unclear. With 5 bases removed from V and 2 bases from J, the gap between germline ends came to 7 bases. There are 12 residues in the CDR3. For the CDR3, the DNA is TGTGCCAGCAGTGCAATAGCCTACGAGCAGTACTTC. Translated, it gives CASSAIAYEQYF.

This clonotype has just a few counts. The chain combines TRBV6-1 with TRBJ2-5; no clear D. The CDR3 is made up of 15 amino acids. CDR1 and CDR2 from the germline V gene are MNHNS and SASEGT. Trimming removed 2 bases at V and 2 bases at J, with 12 bases between. The chain's CDR3 is CASSEKLWVQETQYF. The DNA for the CDR3 is TGTGCCAGCAGTGAAAAGTTATGGGTGCAAGAGACCCAGTACTTC.

On this clonotype itself: At one of its ends the junction is not consistent with the germline gene, which may arise from a read error. The rearrangement links TRBV11-2 to TRBJ2-7, with D unclear. Per the germline V gene, CDR1 is SGHAT and CDR2 is FQNNGV. The CDR3 loop spans 13 amino acids. The CDR3 DNA sequence: TGTGCCAGCAGCTCAGCTAGGAGCTACGAGCAGTATTTC. Amino acid sequence: CASSSARSYEQYF.

This clonotype was counted at least ten times. The rearrangement joins TRBV6-1 to TRBJ2-1; 7 nucleotides agree with TRBD1. V dropped 3 bases and J dropped 10; count of bases not matched to a gene: 12. Germline lookup yields CDR1 MNHNS and CDR2 SASEGT. CDR3 length: 15 amino acids. CDR3 DNA sequence: TGTGCCAGCAGTGAGGGCCGGGCAGGGGGACGCGAGCAGTTCTTC. Protein product: CASSEGRAGGREQFF.

The table lists this clonotype with a few counts. The rearrangement uses TRBV6-5 and TRBJ2-7; tentatively, D is TRBD1 (5 bases). Trimming cost V 6 bases and J 3 bases, with 6 bases left between them. CDR1 is MNHEY, CDR2 SVGAGI, per germline. The CDR3 runs 11 residues. The CDR3 DNA follows: TGTGCCAGCAGACAGGACTACGAGCAGTACTTC. This codes for CASRQDYEQYF.

This chain connects TRBV6-1 to TRBJ2-5; 9 bases agree with TRBD1. Trimming at V came to 7 bases and at J to 7 bases, leaving 10 bases not matched to a gene. In germline, CDR1 is MNHNS, CDR2 SASEGT. The CDR3 has 14 residues. For the CDR3, the DNA is TGTGCCAGCATGTGGGACAGGGATGGGTGGACCCAGTACTTC. It translates to CASMWDRDGWTQYF.

In regard to this clonotype: The junction and the germline gene differ at one end; a read error may be behind it. The rearrangement uses TRBV6-1 and TRBJ2-7; 7 bases map to TRBD1. In germline, CDR1 is MNHNS, CDR2 SASEGT. The CDR3 is made up of 13 amino acids. The CDR3 DNA reads TGTACCAGCAGTTCACAGGGGTACTACGAGCAGTACTTC. The encoded protein is CTSSSQGYYEQYF.

The CDR3 loop reads CASSIGTSGSNEQFF. The CDR3 bases are TGCGCCAGCAGCATCGGGACTAGCGGGAGCAATGAGCAGTTCTTC. The chain carries TRBV5-1 and TRBJ2-1, with 14 bases aligning to TRBD2. The CDR3 has 15 residues. The germline gives CDR1 SGHRS, CDR2 YFSETQ. Unmatched junction bases numbered 3, after V lost 4 bases and J lost 6 bases.

The chain uses TRBV2 and TRBJ2-7; D may be TRBD2 (6 bases). The CDR3 covers 13 residues. V was shortened by 3 bases and J by 2 bases, with 8 bases between the two germline ends. Germline V gene lookup returns CDR1 SNHLY and CDR2 FYNNEI. CDR3 protein: CASSDGLTYEQYF. Written as DNA, the CDR3 is TGTGCCAGCAGTGATGGACTAACCTACGAGCAGTACTTC.

Points on this clonotype: One end of the junction fails to match germline, which may point to a read error. The J gene is TRBJ2-3, the V gene TRBV6-5; TRBD1 might be the D (5 bases). There are 12 residues in the CDR3. The germline V gene has CDR1 MNHEY and CDR2 SVGAGI. The CDR3 sequence is CASRTVQDRQYF. CDR3 nucleotides: TGTGCCAGCAGGACAGTACAAGATAGGCAGTATTTT.

A note on this clonotype: A much larger clone is a single base away; this may be a read error. The chain is built from TRBV4-2 and TRBJ2-2, with D unresolved. V shed 5 bases and J shed 2 bases, with 15 bases lying between them. CDR1 and CDR2 (germline): LGHNA, YNFKEQ. This CDR3 has 16 amino acids. This CDR3 reads CASSMDASDNTGELFF. The CDR3 coding sequence is TGTGCCAGCAGCATGGACGCAAGCGATAACACCGGGGAGCTGTTTTTT.

Of note for this clonotype: One junction end disagrees with the germline gene, perhaps due to a read error. The chain employs TRBV29-1 and TRBJ2-3, with D possibly TRBD2 on 6 matching bases. CDR3 length: 13 amino acids. Germline-derived CDR1 and CDR2 are SQVTM and ANQGSEA. The CDR3 region is CSVEVGAGDKQYF. In nucleotides, the CDR3 is TGCAGCGTTGAGGTGGGAGCGGGTGATAAGCAGTATTTT.

To note about this clonotype: One end of the junction does not line up with germline, which may come from a read error. This chain uses TRBV28 with TRBJ1-2; 7 bases agree with TRBD1. The CDR3 is 12 residues long. Germline-derived CDR1 and CDR2 are MDHEN and SYDVKM. CDR3 DNA sequence: TGTGCCGGCAGCCTCCAGGGGGGTGGCTACACCTTC. This encodes CAGSLQGGGYTF.